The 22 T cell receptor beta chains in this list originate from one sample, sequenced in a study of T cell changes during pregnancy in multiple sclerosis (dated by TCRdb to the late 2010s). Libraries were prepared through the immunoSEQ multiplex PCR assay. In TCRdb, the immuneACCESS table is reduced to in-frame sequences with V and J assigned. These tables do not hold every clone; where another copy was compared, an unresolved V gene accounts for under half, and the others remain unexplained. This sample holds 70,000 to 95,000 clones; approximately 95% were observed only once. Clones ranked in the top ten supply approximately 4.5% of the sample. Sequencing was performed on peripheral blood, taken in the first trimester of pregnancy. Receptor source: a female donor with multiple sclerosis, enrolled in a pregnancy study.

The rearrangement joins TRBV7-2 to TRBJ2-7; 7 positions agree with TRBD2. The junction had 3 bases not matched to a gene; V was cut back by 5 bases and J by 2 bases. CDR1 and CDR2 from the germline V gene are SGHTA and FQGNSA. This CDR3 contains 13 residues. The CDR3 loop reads CASSRSGAYEQYF. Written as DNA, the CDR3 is TGTGCCAGCAGCCGGAGCGGGGCCTACGAGCAGTACTTC.

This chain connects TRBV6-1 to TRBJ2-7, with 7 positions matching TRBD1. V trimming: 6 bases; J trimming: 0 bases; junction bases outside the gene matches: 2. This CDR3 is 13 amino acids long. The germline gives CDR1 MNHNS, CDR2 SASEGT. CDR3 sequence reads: CASRGTDSYEQYF. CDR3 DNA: TGTGCCAGCAGGGGGACAGACTCCTACGAGCAGTACTTC.

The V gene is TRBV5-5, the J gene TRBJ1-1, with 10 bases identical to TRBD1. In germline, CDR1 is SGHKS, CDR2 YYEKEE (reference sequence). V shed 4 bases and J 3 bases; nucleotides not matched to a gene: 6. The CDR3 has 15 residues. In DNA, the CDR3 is TGTGCCAGCAGCCGCCTGACAGGGGGCTACACTGAAGCTTTCTTT. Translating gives CASSRLTGGYTEAFF.

This chain's CDR3 is CASSVEPLPGNTIYF. Written as DNA, the CDR3 is TGTGCCAGCAGCGTAGAGCCATTACCGGGAAACACCATATATTTT. J is TRBJ1-3 and V is TRBV9, with D uncertain. In germline, CDR1 is SGDLS, CDR2 YYNGEE. Between the trimmed V and J ends, which lost 0 bases and 4 bases, there was a span of 11 bases. The length of the CDR3 is 15 residues.

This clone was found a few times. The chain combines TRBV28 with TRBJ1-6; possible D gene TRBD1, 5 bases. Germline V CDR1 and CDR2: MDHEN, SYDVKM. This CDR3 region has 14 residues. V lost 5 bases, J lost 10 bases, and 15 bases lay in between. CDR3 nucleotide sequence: TGTGCCAGCAGTCCCTTAGGGGATATCTCACCCCTCCACTTT. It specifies CASSPLGDISPLHF.

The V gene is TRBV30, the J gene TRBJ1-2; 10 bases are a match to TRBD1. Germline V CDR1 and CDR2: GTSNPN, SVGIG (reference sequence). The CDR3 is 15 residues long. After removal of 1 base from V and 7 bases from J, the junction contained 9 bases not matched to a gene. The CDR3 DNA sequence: TGTGCCTGGAGTGGTGACAGGGGGCGGAATCGTGGCTACACCTTC. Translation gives CAWSGDRGRNRGYTF.

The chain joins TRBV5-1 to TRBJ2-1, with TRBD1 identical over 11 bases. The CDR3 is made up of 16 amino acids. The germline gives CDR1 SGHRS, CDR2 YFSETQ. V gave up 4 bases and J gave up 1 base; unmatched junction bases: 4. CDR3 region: CASSQDRGLSYNEQFF. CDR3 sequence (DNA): TGCGCCAGCAGCCAGGACAGGGGGCTTTCCTACAATGAGCAGTTCTTC.

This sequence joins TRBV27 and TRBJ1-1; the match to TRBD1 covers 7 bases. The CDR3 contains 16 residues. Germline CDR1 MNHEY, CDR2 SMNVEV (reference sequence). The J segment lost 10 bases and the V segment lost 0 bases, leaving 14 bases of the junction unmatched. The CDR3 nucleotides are TGTGCCAGCAGTTTATCGTTGGCTACAGGGGCGGCGGGAGCTTTCTTT. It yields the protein CASSLSLATGAAGAFF.

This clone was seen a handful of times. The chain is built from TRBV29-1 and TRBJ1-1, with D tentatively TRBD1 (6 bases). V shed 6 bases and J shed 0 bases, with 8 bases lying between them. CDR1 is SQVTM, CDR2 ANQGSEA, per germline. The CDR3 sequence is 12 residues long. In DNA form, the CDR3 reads TGCAGCGTGAGGACAGTGAACACTGAAGCTTTCTTT. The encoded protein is CSVRTVNTEAFF.

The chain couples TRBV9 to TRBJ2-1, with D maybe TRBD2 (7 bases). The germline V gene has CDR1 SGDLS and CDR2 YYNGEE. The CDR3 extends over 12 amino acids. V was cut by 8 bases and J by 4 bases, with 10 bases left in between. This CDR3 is CARGGRYNEQFF. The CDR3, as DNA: TGTGCCAGGGGGGGGCGGTACAATGAGCAGTTCTTC.

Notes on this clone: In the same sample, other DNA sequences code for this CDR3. This CDR3 reads CASSASSGNTIYF. CDR3 nucleotides: TGTGCCAGCAGCGCGAGCTCTGGAAACACCATATATTTT. The gene calls are TRBV9 and TRBJ1-3; no clear D gene. V dropped 3 bases and J dropped 0 bases, with 4 bases sitting between them. Germline-derived CDR1 and CDR2 are SGDLS and YYNGEE. CDR3 length equals 13 residues.

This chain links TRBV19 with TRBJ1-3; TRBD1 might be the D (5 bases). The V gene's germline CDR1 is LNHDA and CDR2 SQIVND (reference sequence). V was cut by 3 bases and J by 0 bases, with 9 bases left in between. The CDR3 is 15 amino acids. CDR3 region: CASSMTENSGNTIYF. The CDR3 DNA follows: TGTGCCAGTAGTATGACAGAGAACTCTGGAAACACCATATATTTT.

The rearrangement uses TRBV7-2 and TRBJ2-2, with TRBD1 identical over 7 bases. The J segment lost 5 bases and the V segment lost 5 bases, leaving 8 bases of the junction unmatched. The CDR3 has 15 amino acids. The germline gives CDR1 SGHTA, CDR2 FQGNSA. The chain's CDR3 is CASSIRQGGTGELFF. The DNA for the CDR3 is TGTGCCAGCAGCATCCGACAGGGCGGGACCGGGGAGCTGTTTTTT.

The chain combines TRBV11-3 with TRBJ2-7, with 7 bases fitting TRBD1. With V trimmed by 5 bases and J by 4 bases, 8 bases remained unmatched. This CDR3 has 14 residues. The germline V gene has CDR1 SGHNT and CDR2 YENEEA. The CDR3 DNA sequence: TGTGCCAGCAGCCGCGAGACAGGGCATTACGAGCAGTACTTC. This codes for CASSRETGHYEQYF.

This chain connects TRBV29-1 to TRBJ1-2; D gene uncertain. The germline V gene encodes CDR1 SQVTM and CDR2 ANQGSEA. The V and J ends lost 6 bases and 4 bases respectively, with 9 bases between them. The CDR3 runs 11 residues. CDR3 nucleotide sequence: TGCAGCGTATCGGGGTTCTATGGCTACACCTTC. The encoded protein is CSVSGFYGYTF.

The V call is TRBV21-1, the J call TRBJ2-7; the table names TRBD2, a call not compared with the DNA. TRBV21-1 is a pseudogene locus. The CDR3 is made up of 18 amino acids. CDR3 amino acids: CASSNSLAGGPWTYEQYF. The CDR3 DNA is TGTGCCAGCAGCAACTCACTAGCGGGGGGGCCTTGGACCTACGAGCAGTACTTC.

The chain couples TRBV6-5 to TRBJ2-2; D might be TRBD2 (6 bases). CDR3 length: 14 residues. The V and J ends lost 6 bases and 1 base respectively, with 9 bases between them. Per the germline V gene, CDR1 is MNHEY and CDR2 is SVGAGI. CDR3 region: CASSTGGNTGELFF. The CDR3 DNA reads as TGTGCCAGCAGCACCGGGGGGAACACCGGGGAGCTGTTTTTT.

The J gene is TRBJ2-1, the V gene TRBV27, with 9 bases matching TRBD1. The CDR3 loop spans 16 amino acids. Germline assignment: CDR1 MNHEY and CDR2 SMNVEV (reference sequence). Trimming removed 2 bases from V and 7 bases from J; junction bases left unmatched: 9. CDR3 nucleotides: TGTGCCAGCAGTTTAAGACCGGGACAGGGTATGAATGAGCAGTTCTTC. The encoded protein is CASSLRPGQGMNEQFF.

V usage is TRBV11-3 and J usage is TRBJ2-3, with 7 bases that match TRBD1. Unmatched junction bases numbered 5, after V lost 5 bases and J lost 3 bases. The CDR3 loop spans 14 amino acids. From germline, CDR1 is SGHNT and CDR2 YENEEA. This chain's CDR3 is CASSRQGWTDTQYF. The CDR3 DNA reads TGTGCCAGCAGCCGACAGGGTTGGACAGATACGCAGTATTTT.

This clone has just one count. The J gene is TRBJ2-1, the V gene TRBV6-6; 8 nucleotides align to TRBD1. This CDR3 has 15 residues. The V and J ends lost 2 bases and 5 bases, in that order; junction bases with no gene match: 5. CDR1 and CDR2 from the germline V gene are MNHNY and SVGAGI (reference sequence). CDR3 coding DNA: TGTGCCAGCAGTTACAAGGACAGGGACCACAATGAGCAGTTCTTC. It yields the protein CASSYKDRDHNEQFF.

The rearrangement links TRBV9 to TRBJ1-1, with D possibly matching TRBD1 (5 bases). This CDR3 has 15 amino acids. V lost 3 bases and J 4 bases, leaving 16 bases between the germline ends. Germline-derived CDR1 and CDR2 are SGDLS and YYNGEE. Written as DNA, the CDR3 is TGTGCCAGCAGCGCCCATCGGGGGACCGCCACTGAAGCTTTCTTT. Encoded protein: CASSAHRGTATEAFF.

CDR3 in DNA: TGTGCCAGCAGCGTAGATAGACATCGATACGAGCAGTACTTC. It translates to CASSVDRHRYEQYF. The gene calls are TRBV9 and TRBJ2-7; the D is unclear. The CDR3 runs to 14 residues. Germline CDR1 reads SGDLS; CDR2 reads YYNGEE. The V end lost 0 bases, the J end lost 4 bases, and 11 bases lay between the germline ends.